The rows below give T cell receptor beta chains drawn from one sample of a study of Graves' ophthalmopathy and Graves' hyperthyroidism. TCRdb recomputed calls from the multiplex PCR reads with MiXCR, one row per CDR3 protein. The data contain some 160,000 distinct CDR3 sequences, 39% of them seen just once; the ten biggest clones take up approximately 9%. The material sequenced was peripheral blood. Receptor source: a man younger than 45 with Graves' ophthalmopathy. Both conserved end residues are part of each CDR3. D genes are given only for firm matches. A clone size is listed for some rows: how often the clone was seen (once, few, many), or a class if it is expanded.

TRBD2	TRBV27	TRBJ2-7	-	CASSLSGGLAGEQYF	TGTGCCAGCAGTCTCAGCGGAGGACTAGCGGGAGAGCAGTACTTC
TRBD2	TRBV10-3	TRBJ2-2	many	CAISVRTSGDTGELFF	TGTGCCATCAGTGTCCGGACTAGCGGAGACACCGGGGAGCTGTTTTTT
-	TRBV12-3/TRBV12-4	TRBJ1-1	few	CASRQSGRTEAFF	TGTGCCAGCAGACAATCAGGACGCACTGAAGCTTTCTTT
TRBD2	TRBV7-9	TRBJ2-7	-	CASSLPGTSGREQYF	TGTGCCAGCAGCCTACCCGGGACTAGCGGGCGCGAGCAGTACTTC
-	TRBV6-1	TRBJ1-1	many	CASSEFSGGGTSF	TGTGCCAGCAGTGAATTTTCTGGAGGGGGGACATCTTTT
TRBD1	TRBV24-1	TRBJ2-2	-	CAIKGQGTTGELFF	TGTGCCATAAAGGGACAGGGGACCACCGGGGAGCTGTTTTTT
-	TRBV12-3/TRBV12-4	TRBJ1-2	-	CASSRQVTNYGYTF	TGTGCCAGCAGTCGACAGGTTACTAACTATGGCTACACCTTC
-	TRBV25-1	TRBJ1-2	-	CASSGAGYFYTF	TGTGCCAGCAGTGGTGCAGGGTATTTTTACACCTTC
TRBD1	TRBV12-5	TRBJ2-3	-	CASGLDTGADTQYF	TGTGCTAGTGGTTTGGATACAGGGGCAGATACGCAGTATTTT
-	TRBV7-8	TRBJ1-5	-	CASSLVGRSLSNQPQHF	TGTGCCAGCAGCTTAGTGGGCAGATCTCTTAGCAATCAGCCCCAGCATTTT
TRBD2	TRBV2	TRBJ2-5	-	CASQNTGLARQETQYF	TGTGCCAGCCAGAATACGGGACTAGCACGGCAAGAGACCCAGTACTTC
TRBD1	TRBV4-2	TRBJ2-5	-	CASSLTGTGRTQETQYF	TGTGCCAGCAGCCTAACCGGGACAGGCCGAACCCAAGAGACCCAGTACTTC
-	TRBV5-1	TRBJ1-1	many	CASSLPRGTEAFF	TGCGCCAGCAGCTTGCCGCGGGGGACTGAAGCTTTCTTT
-	TRBV7-2	TRBJ2-7	-	CASSLSGQNYEQYF	TGTGCCAGCAGCTTATCAGGACAAAACTACGAGCAGTACTTC
TRBD1	TRBV6-2/TRBV6-3	TRBJ2-5	-	CASSYWTGGKETQYF	TGTGCCAGCAGTTACTGGACAGGGGGGAAAGAGACCCAGTACTTC
TRBD2	TRBV28	TRBJ2-7	many	CVSTPGRASYEQYF	TGTGTCAGCACTCCCGGGAGGGCAAGCTACGAGCAGTACTTC
-	TRBV30	TRBJ2-7	many	CAWSPGYEQYF	TGTGCCTGGAGTCCCGGCTACGAGCAGTACTTC
TRBD1	TRBV27	TRBJ2-7	many	CAGSSLGTGDTYEQYF	TGTGCCGGCAGTTCTCTCGGGACAGGGGACACCTACGAGCAGTACTTC
TRBD1	TRBV28	TRBJ1-5	many	CASNTPTTGSISQPQHF	TGTGCCAGCAATACCCCGACGACAGGGAGTATTAGTCAGCCCCAGCATTTT
-	TRBV7-2	TRBJ1-1	-	CASSATGTPSEAFF	TGTGCCAGCAGCGCAACCGGGACGCCCAGCGAAGCTTTCTTT
-	TRBV5-5	TRBJ1-5	many	CASSFLGDQPQHF	TGTGCCAGCAGCTTCCTAGGGGATCAGCCCCAGCATTTT
TRBD1	TRBV6-5	TRBJ2-7	many	CASSYPWAGTGTYEQYF	TGTGCCAGCAGTTACCCCTGGGCCGGGACAGGGACCTACGAGCAGTACTTC
-	TRBV19	TRBJ1-2	-	CASSPTGPYGYTF	TGTGCCAGTAGTCCTACGGGGCCCTATGGCTACACCTTC
TRBD1	TRBV5-1	TRBJ1-1	many	CASSRGQGNMNTEAFF	TGCGCCAGCAGTCGGGGACAGGGGAACATGAACACTGAAGCTTTCTTT
-	TRBV4-2	TRBJ2-4	many	CASSQDLAGLAKNIQYF	TGTGCCAGCAGCCAAGATCTGGCGGGTCTAGCCAAAAACATTCAGTACTTC
TRBD2	TRBV15	TRBJ2-7	-	CATSRDGRSGGSVSSEQYF	TGTGCCACCAGCAGAGATGGACGGTCTGGCGGGAGTGTCTCCTCCGAGCAGTACTTC
-	TRBV12-3/TRBV12-4	TRBJ1-5	-	CASNKVGAGQPQHF	TGTGCCAGCAACAAGGTAGGGGCAGGGCAGCCCCAGCATTTT
TRBD1	TRBV15	TRBJ1-5	many	CATSNARGQGSQPKHF	TGTGCCACCAGCAATGCCCGGGGACAGGGAAGTCAGCCCAAGCATTTT
-	TRBV12-3/TRBV12-4	TRBJ1-5	-	CASSLTVTEYSNQPQHF	TGTGCCAGCAGCCTTACTGTGACCGAGTATAGCAATCAGCCCCAGCATTTT
-	TRBV12-3/TRBV12-4	TRBJ1-6	-	CASSFLGGGGNSPLHF	TGTGCCAGCAGTTTCCTTGGTGGGGGTGGGAATTCACCCCTCCACTTT
-	TRBV2	TRBJ2-7	-	CASRRVSAYEQYF	TGTGCCAGCAGACGGGTTTCCGCCTACGAGCAGTACTTC
-	TRBV19	TRBJ1-5	-	CATKGGSNQPQHF	TGTGCCACCAAGGGTGGGAGCAATCAGCCCCAGCATTTT
-	TRBV12-3/TRBV12-4	TRBJ2-2	-	CASSFRRTGTGELFF	TGTGCCAGCAGTTTTCGCAGAACGGGCACCGGGGAGCTGTTTTTT
-	TRBV20-1	TRBJ2-5	few	CSAPKGWYQETQYF	TGCAGTGCTCCAAAGGGTTGGTACCAAGAGACCCAGTACTTC
-	TRBV4-3	TRBJ1-1	many	CASSQDLRGGKNTEAFF	TGCGCCAGCAGCCAAGATCTGAGGGGGGGAAAGAACACTGAAGCTTTCTTT
-	TRBV6-2/TRBV6-3	TRBJ1-1	many	CASRWGGYTEAFF	TGTGCCAGCAGATGGGGGGGGTACACTGAAGCTTTCTTT
-	TRBV11-2	TRBJ2-4	once	CASSLGQVGNIQYF	TGTGCCAGCAGCTTGGGGCAGGTGGGAAACATTCAGTACTTC
-	TRBV28	TRBJ1-6	many	CASSSGRPSSPLHF	TGTGCCAGCAGTTCAGGACGGCCTTCTTCACCCCTCCACTTT
TRBD1	TRBV28	TRBJ2-7	many	CASRNRGRRAYEQYF	TGTGCCAGCAGGAACAGGGGGCGCCGGGCCTACGAGCAGTACTTC
-	TRBV28	TRBJ1-6	many	CASTRWGADSPLHF	TGTGCCAGCACCCGGTGGGGGGCCGATTCACCCCTCCACTTT
-	TRBV6-5	TRBJ1-3	many	CASSPSELSGNTIHF	TGTGCCAGCAGTCCCTCGGAACTCTCTGGAAACACCATACATTTT
-	TRBV28	TRBJ1-1	many	CASRDDREAFF	TGTGCCAGCAGGGACGATCGTGAAGCTTTCTTT
TRBD1	TRBV6-5	TRBJ2-2	many	CANRGPYTGELFF	TGTGCCAACAGGGGGCCTTACACCGGGGAGCTGTTTTTT